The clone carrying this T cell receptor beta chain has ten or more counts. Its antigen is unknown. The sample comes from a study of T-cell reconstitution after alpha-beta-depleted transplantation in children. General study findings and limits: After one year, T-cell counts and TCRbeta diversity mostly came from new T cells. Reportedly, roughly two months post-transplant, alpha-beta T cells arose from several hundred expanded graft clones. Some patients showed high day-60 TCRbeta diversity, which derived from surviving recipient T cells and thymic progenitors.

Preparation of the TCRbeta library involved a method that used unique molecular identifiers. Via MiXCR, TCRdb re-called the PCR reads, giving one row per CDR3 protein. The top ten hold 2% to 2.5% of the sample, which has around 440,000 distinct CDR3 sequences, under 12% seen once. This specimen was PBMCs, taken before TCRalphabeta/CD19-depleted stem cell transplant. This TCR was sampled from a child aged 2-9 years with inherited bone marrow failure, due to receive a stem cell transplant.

CDR3 amino acids: CASSTGTGSEQYF. As DNA, the CDR3 is TGCGCCAGCAGCACCGGGACAGGGAGCGAGCAGTACTTC. The chain couples TRBV5-1 to TRBJ2-7, with 9 bases that match TRBD1. Germline CDR1 SGHRS, CDR2 YFSETQ. The CDR3 is 13 residues long. Unmatched junction bases numbered 5, after V lost 4 bases and J lost 6 bases.